The T cell receptor beta chain under discussion was sequenced for a study of blood T cells in healthy people across ages. Together with a sample-barcoded 5' primer, a J-beta primer mix was included in a second PCR lasting about 6 to 11 cycles. Every sample gave at least 2.5 million paired-end reads containing CDR3. Via MiXCR, TCRdb re-called the 5' RACE reads, giving one row per CDR3 protein. This sample has roughly 1,500,000 distinct CDR3 sequences, with 42% found just once. Germline lookup yields CDR1 LGHDT and CDR2 YNNKEL (reference sequence). The CDR3 contains 15 residues. V was cut by 0 bases and J by 6 bases, with 11 bases left in between. Study-wide points: Estimates of total diversity, which came from one million sequenced T cells, were considered to be underestimates.

Each sample had at least 7 million PBMCs isolated. The table lists this clonotype with a few counts. Its cognate antigen is unknown. Sequencing was performed on blood. The sequence was collected from a woman younger than 30 in good health. The chain uses TRBV3-1 and TRBJ2-2; D gene ambiguous. The CDR3 is CASSQDGLPSGELFF. CDR3 DNA sequence: TGTGCCAGCAGCCAAGACGGGCTCCCATCCGGGGAGCTGTTTTTT.